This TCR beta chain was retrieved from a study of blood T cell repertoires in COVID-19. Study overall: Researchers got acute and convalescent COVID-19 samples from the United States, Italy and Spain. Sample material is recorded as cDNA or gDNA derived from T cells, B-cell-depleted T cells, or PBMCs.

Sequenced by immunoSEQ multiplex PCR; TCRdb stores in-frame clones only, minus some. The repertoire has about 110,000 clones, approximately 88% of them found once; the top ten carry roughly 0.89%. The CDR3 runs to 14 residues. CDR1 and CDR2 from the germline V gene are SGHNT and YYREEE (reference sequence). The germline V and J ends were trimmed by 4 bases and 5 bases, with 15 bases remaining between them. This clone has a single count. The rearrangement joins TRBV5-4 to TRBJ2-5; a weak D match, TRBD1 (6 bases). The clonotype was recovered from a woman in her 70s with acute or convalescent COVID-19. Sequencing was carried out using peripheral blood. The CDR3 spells CASSLQGQAETQYF. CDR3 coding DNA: TGTGCCAGCAGCCTCCAGGGGCAGGCGGAGACCCAGTACTTC.